The clone carrying this TCR beta chain turned up a few times. This sample stems from a study of blood T cell repertoires in COVID-19. Study details: Samples taken during acute and convalescent COVID-19 were collected in the United States, Italy and Spain. From T cells, B-cell-depleted T cells, or PBMCs came the material, which was cDNA or gDNA.

Trimming cost V 4 bases and J 0 bases; bases outside gene matches: 10. This CDR3 is built from 16 residues. Germline V gene sequence: CDR1 SGDLS, CDR2 YYNGEE. Per the study methods: The authors estimated nucleated cell counts from reference gene primer amplification. The table came from immunoSEQ multiplex PCR; TCRdb's copy has only in-frame clones and leaves some out. D and trimming come from the DNA, and the V and J calls and clone size come from that table. The sample lists approximately 270,000 clones; 89% were seen once. The clonotype comes from a man aged 50-60 years with acute or convalescent COVID-19. Material for sequencing was peripheral blood. The V gene is TRBV9, the J gene TRBJ2-7; 7 nucleotides line up with TRBD2. CDR3 sequence: CASSLGVGGSSYEQYF. In nucleotides, the CDR3 is TGTGCCAGCAGCCTGGGAGTGGGAGGGAGCTCCTACGAGCAGTACTTC.